This entry is about one T cell receptor (beta chain). What it recognizes is unknown. Alongside a J-beta primer mix, a sample-barcoded 5' primer served in a second PCR lasting roughly 7 to 11 cycles. One entry per CDR3 protein, called by TCRdb with MiXCR from the 5' RACE reads. This sample has approximately 800,000 distinct CDR3 sequences, with approximately 53% found just once. Caucasian, healthy and from Russia, the donors were aged between about 6 and 90. Every sample yielded at least 6 million isolated PBMCs. Germline lookup yields CDR1 SEHNR and CDR2 FQNEAQ (reference sequence). V was clipped by 2 bases and J by 10 bases, with 15 bases between them. This CDR3 has 14 residues. The entry originates in a study of blood T cells in healthy people across ages. General study findings and limits: When set beside aged donors, long-lived donors presented more naive CD4+ cells and higher diversity. The study could not conclusively compare naive and antigen-experienced cells, given its unsorted PBMCs.

The specimen was blood. The sequence was obtained from a man older than 75 in good health. The chain is built from TRBV7-9 and TRBJ2-1, with D maybe TRBD2 (5 bases). CDR3 sequence (DNA): TGTGCCAGCAGCTTATGGGAGTTAACCGACGAGCAGTTCTTC. It encodes CASSLWELTDEQFF.